The 2 T cell receptor beta chains in this list originate from one sample, sequenced in a study of blood T cell repertoires in COVID-19. Clones were read by immunoSEQ multiplex PCR, and TCRdb kept only the in-frame ones, dropping some. The sample has nearly 250,000 clones; approximately 82% are singletons. The specimen sequenced was peripheral blood. The receptors here all came from a woman older than 75 with acute or convalescent COVID-19.

J is TRBJ1-5 and V is TRBV6-5; TRBD1 matches 8 bases. V dropped 6 bases and J dropped 5; count of bases not matched to a gene: 0. CDR3 length: 12 residues. The germline V gene encodes CDR1 MNHEY and CDR2 SVGAGI. Written as DNA, the CDR3 is TGTGCCAGCAGACAGGGGGATCAGCCCCAGCATTTT. Encoded protein: CASRQGDQPQHF.

This clone turned up a few times. V and J are TRBV13 and TRBJ2-7; TRBD1 matches at 9 bases. Germline lookup yields CDR1 PRHDT and CDR2 FYEKMQ (reference sequence). The CDR3 totals 15 residues. J was trimmed by 4 bases and V by 5 bases; bases with no gene match: 9. CDR3 sequence (DNA): TGTGCCAGCAGCCACAGGGGGCTTTTGTCTTACGAGCAGTACTTC. Residues: CASSHRGLLSYEQYF.